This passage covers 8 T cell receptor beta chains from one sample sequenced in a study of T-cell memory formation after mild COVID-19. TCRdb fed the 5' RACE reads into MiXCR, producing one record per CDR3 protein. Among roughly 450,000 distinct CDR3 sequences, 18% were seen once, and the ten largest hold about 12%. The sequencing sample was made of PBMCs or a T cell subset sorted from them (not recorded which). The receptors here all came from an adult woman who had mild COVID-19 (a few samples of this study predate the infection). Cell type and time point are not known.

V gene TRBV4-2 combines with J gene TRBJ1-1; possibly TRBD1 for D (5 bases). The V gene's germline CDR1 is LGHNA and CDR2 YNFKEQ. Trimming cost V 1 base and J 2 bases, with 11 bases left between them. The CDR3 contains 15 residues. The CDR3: CASSQVPRGNTEAFF. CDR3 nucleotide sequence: TGTGCCAGCAGCCAAGTTCCGAGGGGTAACACTGAAGCTTTCTTT.

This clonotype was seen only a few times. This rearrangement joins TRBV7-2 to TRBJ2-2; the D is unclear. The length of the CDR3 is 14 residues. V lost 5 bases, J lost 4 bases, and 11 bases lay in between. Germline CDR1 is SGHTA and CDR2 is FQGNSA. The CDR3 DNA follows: TGTGCCAGCAGCATTTCGGGCAGCACCGGGGAGCTGTTTTTT. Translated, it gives CASSISGSTGELFF.

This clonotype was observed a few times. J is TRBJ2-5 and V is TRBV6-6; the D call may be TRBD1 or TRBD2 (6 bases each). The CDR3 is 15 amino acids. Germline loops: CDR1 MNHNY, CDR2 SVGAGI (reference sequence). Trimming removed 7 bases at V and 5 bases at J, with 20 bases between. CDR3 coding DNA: TGTGCCAGCACCCTCCCCTCGGGGGCCGGTGAGACCCAGTACTTC. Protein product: CASTLPSGAGETQYF.

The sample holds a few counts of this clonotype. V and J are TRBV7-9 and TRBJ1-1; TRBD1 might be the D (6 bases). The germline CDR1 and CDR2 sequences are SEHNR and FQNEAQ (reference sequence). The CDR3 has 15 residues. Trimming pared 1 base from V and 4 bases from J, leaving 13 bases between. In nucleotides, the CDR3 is TGTGCCAGCAGCTTAGTATCCGGGGGCGTCACTGAAGCTTTCTTT. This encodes CASSLVSGGVTEAFF.

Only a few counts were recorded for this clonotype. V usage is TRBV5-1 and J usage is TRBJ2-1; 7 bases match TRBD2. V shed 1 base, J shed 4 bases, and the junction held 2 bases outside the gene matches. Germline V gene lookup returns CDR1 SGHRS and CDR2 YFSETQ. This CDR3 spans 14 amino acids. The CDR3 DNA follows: TGCGCCAGCAGCTTGAGCGGGGAGTACAATGAGCAGTTCTTC. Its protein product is CASSLSGEYNEQFF.

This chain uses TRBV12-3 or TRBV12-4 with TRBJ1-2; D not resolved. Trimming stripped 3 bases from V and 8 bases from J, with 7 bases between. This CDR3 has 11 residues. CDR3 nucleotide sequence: TGTGCCAGCAGTTTTAATTGGGGCTACACCTTC. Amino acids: CASSFNWGYTF.

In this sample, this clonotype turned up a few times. DNA for the CDR3: TGCGCCAGCAGCCGGGGACTAGCGGGCGCCGCCTACGAGCAGTACTTC. Its translation: CASSRGLAGAAYEQYF. The chain has TRBV4-1 and TRBJ2-7; 12 bases line up with TRBD2. CDR3 length: 16 amino acids. V dropped 4 bases and J dropped 2; count of bases not matched to a gene: 6. Germline V gene sequence: CDR1 MGHRA, CDR2 YSYEKL.

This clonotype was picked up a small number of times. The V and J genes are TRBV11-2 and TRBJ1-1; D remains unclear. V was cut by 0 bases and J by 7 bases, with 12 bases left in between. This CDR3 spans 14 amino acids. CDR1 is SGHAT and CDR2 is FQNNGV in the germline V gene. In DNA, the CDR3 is TGTGCCAGCAGCTTAGATCATAGCGCGTTTGAAGCTTTCTTT. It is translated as CASSLDHSAFEAFF.